This T cell receptor (beta chain) was sequenced during a study of cytomegalovirus exposure and HLA in healthy donors. Study conclusions and caveats: Most TCR sequences were uncommon, yet certain public TCRs appeared in many donors. A later analysis reportedly found that, within productive TCRs, an Asian-associated ancestry cluster had fewer N-insertions than the mean observed across the approximately 700 donors. TRBV6-2, TRBV6-3 and some other V segments were excluded as indistinguishable.

All donors participated as healthy donors of bone marrow. Comments on this clone: Antigen: not known.

The CDR3 is 18 residues long. PCR employed 60 Vbeta and 13 Jbeta primers. Sequencing was performed with immunoSEQ multiplex PCR; in TCRdb, only in-frame clones are kept and a portion is missing. The top ten hold approximately 2.4% of the sample, which has approximately 120,000 clones, roughly 80% seen once. The sequence came from a female donor in good health and CMV-seronegative. The sample comprised PBMCs. The gene calls are TRBV21-1 and TRBJ2-7; the DNA was not used to check the table's D call, TRBD1. TRBV21-1 is a pseudogene. CDR3 region: CASSSRPGQFFMGYEQYF. In DNA, the CDR3 is TGTGCCAGCAGCTCCCGACCAGGACAGTTCTTTATGGGCTACGAGCAGTACTTC.